The clone carrying this T cell receptor beta chain was detected many times. Building of the TCR beta libraries involved iRepertoire HTBI primers and Arm-PCR of CDR3 regions. One entry per CDR3 protein, called by TCRdb with MiXCR from the multiplex PCR reads. The sample has approximately 380,000 distinct CDR3 sequences, about 20% seen once; the top ten hold less than 25%. The sample comes from a study of regulatory T cells in long-lasting Graves disease. The sample's time point: persistent/refractory GD, antithyroid drugs over 5 years with positive TRAb. Preparation of the TCR library used RNA extracted from PBMCs. The patients were drawn from one endocrinology department in Xi'an, China. This CDR3 region has 15 residues. Trimming took 10 bases from V and 0 from J, leaving 15 bases between them. Per germline, CDR1 SEHNR and CDR2 FQNEAQ (reference sequence).

The input for sequencing was peripheral blood mononuclear cells (PBMCs), taken when the disease was refractory, from a patient treated with antithyroid drugs. The V gene is TRBV7-9, the J gene TRBJ1-4; possibly TRBD1 for D (5 bases). This clonotype was obtained from a female donor with Graves disease. In DNA form, the CDR3 reads TGTGCCACGGACTCGGAGGGGACAACTAATGAAAAACTGTTTTTT. It specifies CATDSEGTTNEKLFF.